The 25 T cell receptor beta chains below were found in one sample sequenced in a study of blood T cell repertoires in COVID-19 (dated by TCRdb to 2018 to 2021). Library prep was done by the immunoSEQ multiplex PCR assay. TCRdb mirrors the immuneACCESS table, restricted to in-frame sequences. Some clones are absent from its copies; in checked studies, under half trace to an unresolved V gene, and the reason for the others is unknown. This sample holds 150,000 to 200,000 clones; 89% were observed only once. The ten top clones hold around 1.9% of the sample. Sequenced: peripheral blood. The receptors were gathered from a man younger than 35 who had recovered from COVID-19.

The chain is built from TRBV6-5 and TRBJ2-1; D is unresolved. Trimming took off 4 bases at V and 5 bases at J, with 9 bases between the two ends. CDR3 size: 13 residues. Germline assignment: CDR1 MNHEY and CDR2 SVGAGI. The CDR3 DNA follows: TGTGCCAGCAGTTCTTCCCCCCACAATGAGCAGTTCTTC. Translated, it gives CASSSSPHNEQFF.

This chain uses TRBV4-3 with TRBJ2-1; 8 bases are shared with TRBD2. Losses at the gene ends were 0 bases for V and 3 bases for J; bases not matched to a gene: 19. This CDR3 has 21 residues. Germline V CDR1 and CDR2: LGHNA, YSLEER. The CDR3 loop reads CASSQDGAGGQLAGNYNEQFF. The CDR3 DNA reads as TGCGCCAGCAGCCAAGATGGCGCCGGGGGTCAGCTAGCGGGTAACTACAATGAGCAGTTCTTC.

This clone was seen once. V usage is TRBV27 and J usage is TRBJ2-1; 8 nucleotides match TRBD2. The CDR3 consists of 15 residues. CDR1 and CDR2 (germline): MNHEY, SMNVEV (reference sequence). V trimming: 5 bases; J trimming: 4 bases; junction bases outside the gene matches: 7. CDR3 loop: CASSDSGNLYNEQFF. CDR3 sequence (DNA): TGTGCCAGCAGTGATAGCGGGAACTTATACAATGAGCAGTTCTTC.

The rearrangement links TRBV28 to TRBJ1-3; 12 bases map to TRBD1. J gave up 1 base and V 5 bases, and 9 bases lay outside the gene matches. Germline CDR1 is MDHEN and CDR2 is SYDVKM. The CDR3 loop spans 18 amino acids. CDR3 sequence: CASSEPLGQGASGNTIYF. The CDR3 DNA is TGTGCCAGCAGTGAACCCTTGGGACAGGGGGCTTCTGGAAACACCATATATTTT. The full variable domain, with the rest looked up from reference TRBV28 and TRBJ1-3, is DVKVTQSSRYLVKRTGEKVFLECVQDMDHENMFWYRQDPGLGLRLIYFSYDVKMKEKGDIPEGYSVSREKKERFSLILESASTNQTSMYLCASSEPLGQGASGNTIYFGEGSWLTVV.

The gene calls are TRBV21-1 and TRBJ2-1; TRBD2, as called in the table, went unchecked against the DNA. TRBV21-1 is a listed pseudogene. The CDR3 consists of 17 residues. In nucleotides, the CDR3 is TGTGCCAGCAGCAAAGATGAGGTCGAGAGCTCCTACAATGAGCAGTTCTTC. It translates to CASSKDEVESSYNEQFF.

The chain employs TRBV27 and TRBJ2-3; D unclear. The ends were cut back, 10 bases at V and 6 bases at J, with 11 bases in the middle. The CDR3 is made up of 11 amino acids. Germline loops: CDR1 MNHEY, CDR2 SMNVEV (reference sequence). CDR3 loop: CATLFVDTQYF. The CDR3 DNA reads TGTGCCACCCTGTTTGTGGATACGCAGTATTTT.

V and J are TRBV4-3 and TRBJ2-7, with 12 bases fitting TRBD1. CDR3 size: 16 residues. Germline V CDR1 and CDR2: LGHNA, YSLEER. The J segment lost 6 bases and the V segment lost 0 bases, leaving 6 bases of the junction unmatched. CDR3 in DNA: TGCGCCAGCAGCCAAGACTCCGGGACAGGGGGCTCCGAGCAGTACTTC. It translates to CASSQDSGTGGSEQYF.

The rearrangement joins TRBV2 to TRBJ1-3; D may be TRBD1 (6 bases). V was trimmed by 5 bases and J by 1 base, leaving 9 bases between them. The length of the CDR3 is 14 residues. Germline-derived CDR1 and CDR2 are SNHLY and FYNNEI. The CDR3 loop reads CASSRQESGNTIYF. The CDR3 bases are TGTGCCAGCAGTCGACAGGAATCTGGAAACACCATATATTTT.

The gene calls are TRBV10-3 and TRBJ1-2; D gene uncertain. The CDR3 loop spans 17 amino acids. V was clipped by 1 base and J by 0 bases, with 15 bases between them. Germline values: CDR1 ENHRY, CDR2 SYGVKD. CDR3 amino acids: CAISEWGKPGANYGYTF. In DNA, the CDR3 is TGTGCCATCAGTGAGTGGGGAAAGCCCGGGGCTAACTATGGCTACACCTTC.

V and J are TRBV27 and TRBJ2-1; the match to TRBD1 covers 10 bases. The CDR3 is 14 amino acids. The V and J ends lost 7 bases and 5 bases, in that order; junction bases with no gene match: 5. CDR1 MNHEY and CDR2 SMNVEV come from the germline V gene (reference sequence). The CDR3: CASTWGQGNNEQFF. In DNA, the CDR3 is TGTGCCAGCACCTGGGGACAGGGGAACAATGAGCAGTTCTTC.

CDR3 protein: CASSLDLGHTGELFF. CDR3 nucleotide sequence: TGCGCCAGCAGCTTGGATCTGGGGCACACCGGGGAGCTGTTTTTT. J is TRBJ2-2 and V is TRBV5-1; D might be TRBD1 (5 bases). This CDR3 is 15 amino acids long. Looked up from germline, CDR1 is SGHRS and CDR2 is YFSETQ. The V and J ends lost 0 bases and 3 bases respectively, with 9 bases between them.

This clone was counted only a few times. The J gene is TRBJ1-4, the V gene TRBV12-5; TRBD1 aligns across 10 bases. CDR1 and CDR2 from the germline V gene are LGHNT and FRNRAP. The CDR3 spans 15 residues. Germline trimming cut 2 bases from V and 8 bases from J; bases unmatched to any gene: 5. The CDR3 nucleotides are TGTGCTAGTGGTTTGACCGGGACAGGGGACGAAAAACTGTTTTTT. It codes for CASGLTGTGDEKLFF.

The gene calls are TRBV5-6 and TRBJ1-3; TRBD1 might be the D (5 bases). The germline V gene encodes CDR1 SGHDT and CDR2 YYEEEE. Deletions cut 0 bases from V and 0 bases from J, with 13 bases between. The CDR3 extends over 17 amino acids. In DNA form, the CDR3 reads TGTGCCAGCAGCTTGGGGCCACAGGCCTTCTCTGGAAACACCATATATTTT. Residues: CASSLGPQAFSGNTIYF.

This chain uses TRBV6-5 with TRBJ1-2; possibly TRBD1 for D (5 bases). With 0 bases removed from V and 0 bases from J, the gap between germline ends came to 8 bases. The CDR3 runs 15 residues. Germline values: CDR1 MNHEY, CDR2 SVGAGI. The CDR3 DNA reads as TGTGCCAGCAGTTACTCCGGGGGATCTAACTATGGCTACACCTTC. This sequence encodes CASSYSGGSNYGYTF.

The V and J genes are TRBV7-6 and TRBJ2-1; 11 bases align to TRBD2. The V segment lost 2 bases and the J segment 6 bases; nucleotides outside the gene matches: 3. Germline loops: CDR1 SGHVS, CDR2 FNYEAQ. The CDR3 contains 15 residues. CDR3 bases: TGTGCCAGCAGCTTAAGCCTAGCGGGAGGCAATGAGCAGTTCTTC. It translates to CASSLSLAGGNEQFF.

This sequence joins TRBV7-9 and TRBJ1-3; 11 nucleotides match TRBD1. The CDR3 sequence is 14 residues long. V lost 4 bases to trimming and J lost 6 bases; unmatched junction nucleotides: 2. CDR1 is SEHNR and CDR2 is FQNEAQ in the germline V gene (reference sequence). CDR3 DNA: TGTGCCAGCAGCTCGGGACAGGGGGTAAACACCATATATTTT. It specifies CASSSGQGVNTIYF.

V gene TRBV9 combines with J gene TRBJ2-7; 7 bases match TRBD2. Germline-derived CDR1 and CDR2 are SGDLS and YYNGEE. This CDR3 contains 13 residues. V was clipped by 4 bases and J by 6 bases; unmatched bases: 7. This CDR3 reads CASSTVIAGEQYF. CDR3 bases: TGTGCCAGCAGCACCGTAATAGCGGGCGAGCAGTACTTC.

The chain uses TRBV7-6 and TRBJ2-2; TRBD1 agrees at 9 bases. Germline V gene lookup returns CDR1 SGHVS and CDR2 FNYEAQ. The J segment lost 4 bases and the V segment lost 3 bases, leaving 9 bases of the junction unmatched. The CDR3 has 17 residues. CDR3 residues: CASSLGTGGRGTGELFF. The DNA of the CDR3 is TGTGCCAGCAGCTTGGGAACAGGGGGCCGTGGCACCGGGGAGCTGTTTTTT.

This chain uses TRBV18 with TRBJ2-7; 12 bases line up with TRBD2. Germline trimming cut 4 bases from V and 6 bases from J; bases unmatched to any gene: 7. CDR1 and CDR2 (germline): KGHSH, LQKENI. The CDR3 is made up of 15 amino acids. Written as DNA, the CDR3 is TGTGCCAGCTCACTCACGACTAGCGGGAGAGGCGAGCAGTACTTC. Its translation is CASSLTTSGRGEQYF.

CDR3 amino acids: CASSLGRGLGDTQYF. The DNA of the CDR3 is TGTGCCAGCAGCTTGGGCAGGGGATTGGGGGATACGCAGTATTTT. The chain is built from TRBV7-3 and TRBJ2-3; D might be TRBD1 (6 bases). The CDR3 has 15 amino acids. Germline CDR1 and CDR2: SGHTA and FQGTGA. The V end was cut by 3 bases, the J end by 6 bases, with 16 bases between.

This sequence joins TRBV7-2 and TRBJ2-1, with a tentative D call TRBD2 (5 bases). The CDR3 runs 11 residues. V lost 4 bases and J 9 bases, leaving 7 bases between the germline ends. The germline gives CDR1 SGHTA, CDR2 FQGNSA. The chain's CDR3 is CASSYGGEQFF. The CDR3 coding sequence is TGTGCCAGCAGCTATGGAGGTGAGCAGTTCTTC.

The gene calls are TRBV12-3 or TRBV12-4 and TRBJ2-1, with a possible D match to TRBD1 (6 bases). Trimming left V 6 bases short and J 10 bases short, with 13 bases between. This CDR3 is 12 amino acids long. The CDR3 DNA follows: TGTGCCAGCAGGCAGGGGCTAGCCGAGCAGTTCTTC. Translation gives CASRQGLAEQFF.

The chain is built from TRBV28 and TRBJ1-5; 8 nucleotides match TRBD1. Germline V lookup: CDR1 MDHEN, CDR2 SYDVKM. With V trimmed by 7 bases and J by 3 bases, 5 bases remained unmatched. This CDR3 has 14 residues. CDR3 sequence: CASKDRVVNQPQHF. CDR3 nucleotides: TGTGCCAGCAAGGACAGGGTGGTCAATCAGCCCCAGCATTTT.

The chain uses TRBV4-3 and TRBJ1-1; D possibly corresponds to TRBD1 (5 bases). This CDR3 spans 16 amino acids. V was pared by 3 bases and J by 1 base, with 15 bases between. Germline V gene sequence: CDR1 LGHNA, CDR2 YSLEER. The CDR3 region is CASSQGPSGGNTEAFF. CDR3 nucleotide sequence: TGCGCCAGCAGCCAGGGGCCATCGGGGGGGAACACTGAAGCTTTCTTT.

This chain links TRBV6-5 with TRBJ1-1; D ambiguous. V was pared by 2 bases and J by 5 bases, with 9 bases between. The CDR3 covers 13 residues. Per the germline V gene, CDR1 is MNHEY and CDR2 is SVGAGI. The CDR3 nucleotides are TGTGCCAGCAGTTACGAGGGAAAAACTGAAGCTTTCTTT. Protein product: CASSYEGKTEAFF.